This is a list of T cell receptor beta chains from one sample in a study of T cell responses to AZD1222 COVID-19 vaccine. Assay used: immunoSEQ multiplex PCR; TCRdb lists only in-frame clones, some missing. The data hold fewer than 150,000 clones, with more than 85% observed a single time. The material was peripheral blood, obtained on day 0 of AZD1222 vaccination. All receptors come from an adult in good health. Each CDR3 is given without its conserved first and last residue. Clone sizes are given selectively: once, few, many, or a class where the clone is expanded.

NA TRBV15 ATSRDGTGINYGYT
once TRBV4-1 TSSQVGVAKNIQY
few TRBV10-3 AISDSGREQY
NA TRBV6-2/TRBV6-3 ASSYRTGSAGYT
NA TRBV19 ASSTLAGGGDTQY
NA TRBV27 ASSLGQLGNTIY
NA TRBV9 ASSADRAPPTDTQY
NA TRBV10-3 AISPGQGDQPQH
NA TRBV5-1 ASSPENTGELF
once TRBV6-5 ASSYSGASGRGEQY
NA TRBV4-3 ASSSGTRNTGELF